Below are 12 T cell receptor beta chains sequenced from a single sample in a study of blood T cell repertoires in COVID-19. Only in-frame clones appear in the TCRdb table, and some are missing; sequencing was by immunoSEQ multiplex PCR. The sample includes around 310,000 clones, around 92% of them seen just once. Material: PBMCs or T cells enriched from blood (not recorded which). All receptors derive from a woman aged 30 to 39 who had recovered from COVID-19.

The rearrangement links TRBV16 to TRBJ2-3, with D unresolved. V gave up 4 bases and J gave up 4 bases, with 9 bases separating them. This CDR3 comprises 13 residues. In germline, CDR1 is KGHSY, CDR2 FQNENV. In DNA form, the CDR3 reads TGTGCCAGCAGCCGAAAACGGGCAGATACGCAGTATTTT. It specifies CASSRKRADTQYF. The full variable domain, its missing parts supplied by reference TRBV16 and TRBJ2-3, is GEEVAQTPKHLVRGEGQKAKLYCAPIKGHSYVFWYQQVLKNEFKFLISFQNENVFDETGMPKERFSAKCLPNSPCSLEIQATKLEDSAVYFCASSRKRADTQYFGPGTRLTVL.

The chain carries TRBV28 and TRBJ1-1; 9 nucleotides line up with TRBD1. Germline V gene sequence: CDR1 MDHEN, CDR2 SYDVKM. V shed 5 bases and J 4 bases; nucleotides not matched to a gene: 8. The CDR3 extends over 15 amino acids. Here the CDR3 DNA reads TGTGCCAGCAGTCGGGACAGGGTTGTCCCCACTGAAGCTTTCTTT. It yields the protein CASSRDRVVPTEAFF.

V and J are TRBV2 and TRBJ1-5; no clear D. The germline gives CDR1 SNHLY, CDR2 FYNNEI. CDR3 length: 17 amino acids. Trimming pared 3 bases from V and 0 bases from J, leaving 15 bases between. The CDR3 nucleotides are TGTGCCAGCAGTGATTTATGGACTAGGTATAGCAATCAGCCCCAGCATTTT. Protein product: CASSDLWTRYSNQPQHF.

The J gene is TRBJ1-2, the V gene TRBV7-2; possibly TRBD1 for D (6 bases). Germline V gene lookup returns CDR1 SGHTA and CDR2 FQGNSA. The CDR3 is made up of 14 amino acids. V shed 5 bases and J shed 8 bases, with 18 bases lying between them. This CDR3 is CASSPSDSFGGYTF. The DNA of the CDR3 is TGTGCCAGCAGCCCCTCGGACAGTTTCGGCGGCTACACCTTC. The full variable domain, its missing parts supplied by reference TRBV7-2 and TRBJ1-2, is GAGVSQSPSNKVTEKGKDVELRCDPISGHTALYWYRQSLGQGLEFLIYFQGNSAPDKSGLPSDRFSAERTGGSVSTLTIQRTQQEDSAVYLCASSPSDSFGGYTFGSGTRLTVV.

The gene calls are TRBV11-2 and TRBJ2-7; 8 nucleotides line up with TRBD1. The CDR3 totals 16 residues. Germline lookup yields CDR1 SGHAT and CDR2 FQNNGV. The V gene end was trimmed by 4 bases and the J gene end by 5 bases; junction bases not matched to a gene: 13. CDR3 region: CASSYRVVRGQNEQYF. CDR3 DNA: TGTGCCAGCAGCTACCGGGTGGTCAGGGGGCAAAACGAGCAGTACTTC.

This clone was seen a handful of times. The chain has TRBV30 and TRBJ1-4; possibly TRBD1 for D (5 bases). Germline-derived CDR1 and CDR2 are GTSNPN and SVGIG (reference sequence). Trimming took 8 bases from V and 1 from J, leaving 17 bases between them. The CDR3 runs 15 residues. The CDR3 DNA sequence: TGTGCCATGGGGTCATGGAGGGGAACTAATGAAAAACTGTTTTTT. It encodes CAMGSWRGTNEKLFF. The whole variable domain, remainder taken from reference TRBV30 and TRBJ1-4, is SQTIHQWPATLVQPVGSPLSLECTVEGTSNPNLYWYRQAAGRGLQLLFYSVGIGQISSEVPQNLSASRPQDRQFILSSKKLLLSDSGFYLCAMGSWRGTNEKLFFGSGTQLSVL.

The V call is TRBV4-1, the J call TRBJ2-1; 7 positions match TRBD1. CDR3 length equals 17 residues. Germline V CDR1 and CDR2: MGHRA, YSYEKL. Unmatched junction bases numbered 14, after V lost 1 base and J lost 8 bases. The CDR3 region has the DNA TGCGCCAGCAGCCAAGGGAGAGACAGGGTATTGTGGGATGAGCAGTTCTTC. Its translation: CASSQGRDRVLWDEQFF.

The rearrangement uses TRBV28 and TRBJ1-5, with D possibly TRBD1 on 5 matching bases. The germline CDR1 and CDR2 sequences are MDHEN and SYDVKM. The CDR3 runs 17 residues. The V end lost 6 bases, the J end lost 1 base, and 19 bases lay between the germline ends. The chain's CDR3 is CASRIELRTGSNQPQHF. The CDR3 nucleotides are TGTGCCAGCAGGATAGAATTACGAACAGGAAGCAATCAGCCCCAGCATTTT. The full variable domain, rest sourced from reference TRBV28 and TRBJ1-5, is DVKVTQSSRYLVKRTGEKVFLECVQDMDHENMFWYRQDPGLGLRLIYFSYDVKMKEKGDIPEGYSVSREKKERFSLILESASTNQTSMYLCASRIELRTGSNQPQHFGDGTRLSIL.

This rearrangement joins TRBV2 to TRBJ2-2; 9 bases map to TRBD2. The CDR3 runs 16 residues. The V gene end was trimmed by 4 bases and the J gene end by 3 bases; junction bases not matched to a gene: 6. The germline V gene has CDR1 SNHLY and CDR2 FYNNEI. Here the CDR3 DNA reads TGTGCCAGCAGTGTCGAGGCGGGAGGGGACACCGGGGAGCTGTTTTTT. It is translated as CASSVEAGGDTGELFF.

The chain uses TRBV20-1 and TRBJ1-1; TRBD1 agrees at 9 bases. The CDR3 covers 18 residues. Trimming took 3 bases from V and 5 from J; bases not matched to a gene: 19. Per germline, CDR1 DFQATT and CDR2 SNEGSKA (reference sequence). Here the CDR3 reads CSASNPLGQGMWDTEAFF. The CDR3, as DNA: TGCAGTGCTAGTAACCCCCTTGGACAGGGGATGTGGGATACTGAAGCTTTCTTT.

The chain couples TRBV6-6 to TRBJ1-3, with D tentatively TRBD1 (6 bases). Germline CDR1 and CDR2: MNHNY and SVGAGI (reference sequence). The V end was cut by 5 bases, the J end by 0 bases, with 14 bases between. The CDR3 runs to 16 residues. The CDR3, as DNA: TGTGCCAGCAGTGGTCGACAGGATCGCTCTGGAAACACCATATATTTT. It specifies CASSGRQDRSGNTIYF.

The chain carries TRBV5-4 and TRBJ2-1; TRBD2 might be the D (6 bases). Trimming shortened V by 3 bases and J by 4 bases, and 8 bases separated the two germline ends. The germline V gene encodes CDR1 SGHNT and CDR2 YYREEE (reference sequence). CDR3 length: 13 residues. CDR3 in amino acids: CASSWEDYNEQFF. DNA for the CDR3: TGTGCCAGCAGCTGGGAGGATTACAATGAGCAGTTCTTC.